Given below is one T cell receptor beta chain in context. One end of the junction does not line up with germline, which may come from a read error. The CDR3 is 12 amino acids. Germline CDR1 and CDR2: MNHEY and SMNVEV (reference sequence). The data belong to a study of blood T cell repertoires in COVID-19. The study recruited exposed participants who had met a COVID-19 case within 2 weeks before entry. Assay: immunoSEQ multiplex PCR; the TCRdb copy retains only in-frame clones and omits some. The table lists 330,000 or so clones, roughly 90% of them singletons. The source of this sequence is a woman aged 25 to 39 who had been exposed to COVID-19. The sequencing input was PBMCs or T cells enriched from blood (not recorded which). The V gene is TRBV27, the J gene TRBJ2-1; no firm D call. The CDR3 region is CAGSFSRNEQFF. DNA for the CDR3: TGTGCCGGCAGTTTCTCCCGCAATGAGCAGTTCTTC.